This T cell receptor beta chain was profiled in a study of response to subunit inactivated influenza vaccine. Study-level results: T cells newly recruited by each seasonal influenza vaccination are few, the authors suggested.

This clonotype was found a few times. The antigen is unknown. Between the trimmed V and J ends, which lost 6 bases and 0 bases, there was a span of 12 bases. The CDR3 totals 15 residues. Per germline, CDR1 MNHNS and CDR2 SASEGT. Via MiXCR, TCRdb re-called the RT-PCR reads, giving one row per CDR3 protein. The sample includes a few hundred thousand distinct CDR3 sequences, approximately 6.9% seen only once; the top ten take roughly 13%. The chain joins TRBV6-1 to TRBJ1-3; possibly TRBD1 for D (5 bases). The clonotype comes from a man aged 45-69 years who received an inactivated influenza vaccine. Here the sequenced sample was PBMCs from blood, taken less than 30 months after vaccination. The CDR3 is CASSETGNSGNTIYF. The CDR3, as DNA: TGTGCCAGCAGCGAAACAGGAAACTCTGGAAACACCATATATTTT.